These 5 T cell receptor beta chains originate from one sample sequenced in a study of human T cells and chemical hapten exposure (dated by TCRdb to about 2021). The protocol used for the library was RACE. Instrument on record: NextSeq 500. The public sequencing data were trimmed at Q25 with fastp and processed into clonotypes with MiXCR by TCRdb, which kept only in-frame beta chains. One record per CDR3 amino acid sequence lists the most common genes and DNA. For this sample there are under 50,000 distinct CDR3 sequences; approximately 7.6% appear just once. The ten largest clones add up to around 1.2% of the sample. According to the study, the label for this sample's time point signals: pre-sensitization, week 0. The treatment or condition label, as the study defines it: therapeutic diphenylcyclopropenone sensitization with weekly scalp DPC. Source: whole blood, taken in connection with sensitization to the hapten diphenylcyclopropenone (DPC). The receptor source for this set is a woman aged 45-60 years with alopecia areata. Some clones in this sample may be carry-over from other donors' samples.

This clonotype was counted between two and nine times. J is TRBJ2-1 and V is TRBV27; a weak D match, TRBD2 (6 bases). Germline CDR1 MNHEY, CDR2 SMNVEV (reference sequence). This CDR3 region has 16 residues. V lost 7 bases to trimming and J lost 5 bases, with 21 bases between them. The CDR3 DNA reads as TGTGCCAGCAACCTCTGGGGGAGGTCCAGGCACAATGAGCAGTTCTTC. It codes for CASNLWGRSRHNEQFF.

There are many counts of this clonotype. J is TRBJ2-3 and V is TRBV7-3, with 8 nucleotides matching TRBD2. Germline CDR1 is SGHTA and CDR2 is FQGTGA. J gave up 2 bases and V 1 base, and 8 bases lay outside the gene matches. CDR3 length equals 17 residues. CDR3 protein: CASSLIGAGGPTDTQYF. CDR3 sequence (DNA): TGTGCCAGCAGCTTAATTGGGGCGGGAGGTCCCACAGATACGCAGTATTTT.

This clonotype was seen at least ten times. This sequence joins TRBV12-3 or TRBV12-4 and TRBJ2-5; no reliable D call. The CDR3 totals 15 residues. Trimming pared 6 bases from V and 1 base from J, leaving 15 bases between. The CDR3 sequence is CASSPVVGIQETQYF. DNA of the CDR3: TGTGCCAGCAGCCCGGTGGTTGGGATCCAAGAGACCCAGTACTTC.

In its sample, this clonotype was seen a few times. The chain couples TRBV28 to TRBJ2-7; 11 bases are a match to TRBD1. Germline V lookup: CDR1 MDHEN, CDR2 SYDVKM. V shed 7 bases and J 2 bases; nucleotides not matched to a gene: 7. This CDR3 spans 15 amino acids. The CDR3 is CASTRRTGGPYEQYF. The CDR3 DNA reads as TGTGCCAGCACCCGAAGGACAGGGGGCCCCTACGAGCAGTACTTC. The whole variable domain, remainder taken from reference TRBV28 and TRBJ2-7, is DVKVTQSSRYLVKRTGEKVFLECVQDMDHENMFWYRQDPGLGLRLIYFSYDVKMKEKGDIPEGYSVSREKKERFSLILESASTNQTSMYLCASTRRTGGPYEQYFGPGTRLTVT.

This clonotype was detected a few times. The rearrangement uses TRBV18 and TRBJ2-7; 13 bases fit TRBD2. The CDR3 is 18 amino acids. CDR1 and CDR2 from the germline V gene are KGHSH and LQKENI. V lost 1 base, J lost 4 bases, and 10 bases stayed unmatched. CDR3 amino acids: CASSPLPTLAGGSYEQYF. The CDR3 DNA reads TGTGCCAGCTCACCACTACCCACACTAGCGGGAGGGTCTTACGAGCAGTACTTC.